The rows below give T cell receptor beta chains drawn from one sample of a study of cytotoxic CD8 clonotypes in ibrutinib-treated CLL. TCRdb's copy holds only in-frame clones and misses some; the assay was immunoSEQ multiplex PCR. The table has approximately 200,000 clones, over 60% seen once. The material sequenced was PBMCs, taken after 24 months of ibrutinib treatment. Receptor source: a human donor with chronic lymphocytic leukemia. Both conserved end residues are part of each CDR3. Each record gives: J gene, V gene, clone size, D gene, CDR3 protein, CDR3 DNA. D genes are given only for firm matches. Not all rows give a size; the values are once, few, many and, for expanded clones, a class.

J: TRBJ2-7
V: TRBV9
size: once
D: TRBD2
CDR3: CASSVGLAGGPREGEQYF
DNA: TGTGCCAGCAGCGTAGGACTAGCGGGAGGGCCAAGGGAGGGCGAGCAGTACTTC

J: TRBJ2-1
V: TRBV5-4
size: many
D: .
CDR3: CASSQWGQPEIF
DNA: TGTGCCAGCAGCCAATGGGGCCAACCAGAGATCTTC

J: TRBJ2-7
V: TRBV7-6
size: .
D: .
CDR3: CASSYLEGSFYEQYF
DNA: TGTGCCAGCAGCTACCTAGAGGGAAGCTTCTACGAGCAGTACTTC

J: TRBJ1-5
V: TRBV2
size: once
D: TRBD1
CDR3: CASRRDRNQPQHF
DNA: TGTGCCAGCAGGAGGGACAGAAATCAGCCCCAGCATTTT

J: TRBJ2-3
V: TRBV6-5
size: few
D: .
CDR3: CASSYLGSDTQYF
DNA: TGTGCCAGCAGTTACCTCGGGAGTGATACGCAGTATTTT

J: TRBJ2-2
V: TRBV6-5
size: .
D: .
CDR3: CASSYAAGDTGELFF
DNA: TGTGCCAGCAGTTACGCGGCAGGTGACACCGGGGAGCTGTTTTTT

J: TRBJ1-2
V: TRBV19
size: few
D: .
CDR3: CASSMSGQINYGYTF
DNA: TGTGCCAGTAGTATGTCCGGACAGATAAACTATGGCTACACCTTC

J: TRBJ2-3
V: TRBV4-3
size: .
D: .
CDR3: CASSRADTQYF
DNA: TGCGCCAGCAGCCGCGCAGATACGCAGTATTTT

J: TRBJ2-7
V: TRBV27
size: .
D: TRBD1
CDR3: CASSPLRTGGIDEQYF
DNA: TGTGCCAGCAGCCCTCTTAGGACAGGGGGTATCGACGAGCAGTACTTC

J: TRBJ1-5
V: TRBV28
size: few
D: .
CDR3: CASSGEGRQPQHF
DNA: TGTGCCAGCAGCGGTGAGGGGAGGCAGCCCCAGCATTTT

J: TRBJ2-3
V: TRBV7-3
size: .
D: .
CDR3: CASSLGPGPLENTQYF
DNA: TGTGCCAGCAGCTTGGGACCTGGACCACTTGAGAATACGCAGTATTTT

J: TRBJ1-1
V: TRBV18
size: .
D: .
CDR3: CASSRSVSAGTEAFF
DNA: TGTGCCAGCTCACGATCCGTCTCTGCTGGCACTGAAGCTTTCTTT

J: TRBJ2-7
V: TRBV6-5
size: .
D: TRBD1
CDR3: CASSSRQGDSYEQYF
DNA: TGTGCCAGCAGTTCCCGACAGGGGGACTCCTACGAGCAGTACTTC

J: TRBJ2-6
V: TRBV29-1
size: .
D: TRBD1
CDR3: CSIPGTGLPGANVLTF
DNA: TGCAGCATACCCGGGACAGGGTTACCCGGGGCCAACGTCCTGACTTTC

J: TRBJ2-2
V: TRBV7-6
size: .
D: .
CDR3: CASSSNPLGRNTGELFF
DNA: TGTGCCAGCAGCTCGAACCCCCTTGGCAGGAACACCGGGGAGCTGTTTTTT

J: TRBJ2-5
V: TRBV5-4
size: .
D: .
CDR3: CASSWRGGQETQYF
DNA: TGTGCCAGCAGCTGGAGAGGCGGACAAGAGACCCAGTACTTC

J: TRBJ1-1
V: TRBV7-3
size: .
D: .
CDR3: CASSSNYRNTEAFF
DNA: TGTGCCAGCAGCTCTAACTACAGGAACACTGAAGCTTTCTTT

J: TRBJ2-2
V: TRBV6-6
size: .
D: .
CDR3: CASSYTPDTGELFF
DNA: TGTGCCAGCAGTTACACCCCAGACACCGGGGAGCTGTTTTTT

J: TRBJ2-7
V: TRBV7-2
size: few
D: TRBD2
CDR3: CASSPSGSGRAFSDEQYF
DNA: TGTGCCAGCAGCCCCTCCGGGAGCGGGAGGGCCTTTAGCGACGAGCAGTACTTC

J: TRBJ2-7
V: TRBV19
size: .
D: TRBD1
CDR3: CASRPDRVGYEQYF
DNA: TGTGCCAGTAGACCGGACAGGGTAGGTTACGAGCAGTACTTC

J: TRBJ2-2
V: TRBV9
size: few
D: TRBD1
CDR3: CASSPGQGLAGELFF
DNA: TGTGCCAGCAGCCCAGGACAGGGTCTAGCCGGGGAGCTGTTTTTT

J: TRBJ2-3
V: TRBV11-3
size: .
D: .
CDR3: CASSTSRDTTTDTQYF
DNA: TGTGCCAGCAGCACCAGCCGGGACACCACCACAGATACGCAGTATTTT

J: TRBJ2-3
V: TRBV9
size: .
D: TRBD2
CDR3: CASGAGSTDTQYF
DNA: TGTGCCAGCGGAGCGGGAAGCACAGATACGCAGTATTTT

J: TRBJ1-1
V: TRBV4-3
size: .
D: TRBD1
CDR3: CASSQTGGATEAFF
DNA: TGCGCCAGCAGCCAAACAGGGGGCGCGACTGAAGCTTTCTTT

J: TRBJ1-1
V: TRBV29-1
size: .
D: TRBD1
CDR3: CSVEVQGDTEAFF
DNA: TGCAGCGTTGAAGTACAGGGGGATACTGAAGCTTTCTTT

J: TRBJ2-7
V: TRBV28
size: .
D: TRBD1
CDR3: CASTLGRGQTGTYEQYF
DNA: TGTGCCAGCACCCTGGGCAGGGGGCAGACTGGCACCTACGAGCAGTACTTC

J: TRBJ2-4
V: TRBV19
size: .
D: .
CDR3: CASSTGAKNIQYF
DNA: TGTGCCAGTAGCACAGGGGCCAAAAACATTCAGTACTTC